The 13 T cell receptor beta chains presented below share a single source sample, sequenced in a study of CD8 T cells in Susac syndrome. Reverse transcription of roughly 0.5 to 1 ug RNA used random hexamers. TCRdb re-analysed the immunoSEQ multiplex PCR reads in MiXCR, keeping a single row per CDR3 protein. The sample has about 130,000 distinct CDR3 sequences; approximately 89% are singletons. The sequenced sample consisted of CD8+ T cells from PBMCs. The receptors originated from a human donor with multiple sclerosis.

This clonotype was found once. J is TRBJ2-7 and V is TRBV19, with D perhaps being TRBD1 or TRBD2 (6 bases each). Germline V gives CDR1 LNHDA, CDR2 SQIVND (reference sequence). The CDR3 length is 12 residues. V lost 8 bases and J lost 1, with 9 bases in between. CDR3 bases: TGTGCCAGTCGGGGGCGGTCCTACGAGCAGTACTTC. Protein product: CASRGRSYEQYF.

The V call is TRBV6-1, the J call TRBJ2-2; maybe TRBD1 (6 bases). The CDR3 spans 17 residues. V lost 7 bases and J 6 bases, leaving 24 bases between the germline ends. Germline CDR1 is MNHNS and CDR2 is SASEGT. CDR3 DNA: TGTGCCAGCACTAGGGACACCTCCCGCCTTTTGTCCGGGGAGCTGTTTTTT. It encodes CASTRDTSRLLSGELFF.

The chain recombines TRBV29-1 with TRBJ2-3, with TRBD2 matching over 9 bases. Germline loops: CDR1 SQVTM, CDR2 ANQGSEA. The CDR3 extends over 15 amino acids. V gave up 3 bases and J gave up 4 bases; unmatched junction bases: 8. The CDR3 DNA is TGCAGCGTTGAGGGACTAGCCCTCACCGCAGATACGCAGTATTTT. It encodes CSVEGLALTADTQYF.

The rearrangement joins TRBV6-5 to TRBJ2-7; 11 positions match TRBD2. In germline, CDR1 is MNHEY, CDR2 SVGAGI. The V and J ends lost 2 bases and 3 bases, in that order; junction bases with no gene match: 9. This CDR3 comprises 17 residues. The CDR3 spells CASSYTPLAGDLYEQYF. CDR3 DNA sequence: TGTGCCAGCAGTTACACACCACTAGCGGGAGACCTCTACGAGCAGTACTTC.

The V gene is TRBV28, the J gene TRBJ1-5, with no clear D. CDR1 and CDR2 (germline): MDHEN, SYDVKM. V gave up 3 bases and J gave up 8 bases, with 8 bases separating them. The CDR3 is 12 amino acids. CDR3 protein: CASSFQVEPQHF. CDR3 DNA sequence: TGTGCCAGCAGTTTCCAGGTGGAGCCCCAGCATTTT.

This chain joins TRBV28 and TRBJ2-5, with TRBD2 matching over 8 bases. The junction had 6 bases not matched to a gene; V was cut back by 4 bases and J by 2 bases. Germline V gene sequence: CDR1 MDHEN, CDR2 SYDVKM. There are 15 residues in the CDR3. The CDR3 reads CASSSRSGTQETQYF. The DNA for the CDR3 is TGTGCCAGCAGTTCCCGTAGCGGGACTCAAGAGACCCAGTACTTC. The complete variable domain, with remaining parts taken from reference TRBV28 and TRBJ2-5, reads DVKVTQSSRYLVKRTGEKVFLECVQDMDHENMFWYRQDPGLGLRLIYFSYDVKMKEKGDIPEGYSVSREKKERFSLILESASTNQTSMYLCASSSRSGTQETQYFGPGTRLLVL.

The chain carries TRBV6-5 and TRBJ1-1, with no clear D. With 2 bases removed from V and 1 base from J, the gap between germline ends came to 5 bases. Germline assignment: CDR1 MNHEY and CDR2 SVGAGI. This CDR3 spans 13 amino acids. CDR3: CASSYGENTEAFF. The CDR3 DNA reads as TGTGCCAGCAGTTACGGGGAGAACACTGAAGCTTTCTTT.

The genes are TRBV5-1 and TRBJ2-3; 8 nucleotides match TRBD1. CDR1 and CDR2 from the germline V gene are SGHRS and YFSETQ. This CDR3 is built from 15 residues. Unmatched junction bases numbered 2, after V lost 1 base and J lost 1 base. The CDR3 is CASSLWGQGTDTQYF. In DNA form, the CDR3 reads TGCGCCAGCAGCTTGTGGGGACAGGGCACAGATACGCAGTATTTT.

The count of this clonotype is one. The J gene is TRBJ2-5, the V gene TRBV27, with D possibly TRBD1 on 6 matching bases. The CDR3 has 14 amino acids. The V gene's germline CDR1 is MNHEY and CDR2 SMNVEV (reference sequence). V was shortened by 4 bases and J by 3 bases, with 12 bases between the two germline ends. The CDR3 protein is CASSYTGSEETQYF. CDR3 nucleotide sequence: TGTGCCAGCAGTTATACAGGGAGCGAAGAGACCCAGTACTTC.

CDR3 DNA: TGCAGTGCTAGGGGGGCGGAGCCCTACGAGCAGTACTTC. This gives the protein CSARGAEPYEQYF. This chain links TRBV20-1 with TRBJ2-7, with D possibly being TRBD1 (6 bases). There are 13 residues in the CDR3. Between the trimmed V and J ends, which lost 3 bases and 2 bases, there was a span of 11 bases. Per the germline V gene, CDR1 is DFQATT and CDR2 is SNEGSKA (reference sequence).

The chain has TRBV6-5 and TRBJ2-3; 9 nucleotides match TRBD2. The germline CDR1 and CDR2 sequences are MNHEY and SVGAGI. Germline trimming cut 7 bases from V and 0 bases from J; bases unmatched to any gene: 2. The CDR3 totals 14 residues. CDR3 in amino acids: CASTSGTSTDTQYF. The CDR3 DNA is TGTGCCAGCACTAGCGGGACTAGCACAGATACGCAGTATTTT.

This clonotype appeared once. The V call is TRBV29-1, the J call TRBJ1-2; D not certain. The germline V gene encodes CDR1 SQVTM and CDR2 ANQGSEA. Trimming pared 2 bases from V and 7 bases from J, leaving 8 bases between. CDR3 length: 11 residues. The CDR3 spells CSVERAAGYTF. The DNA for the CDR3 is TGCAGCGTTGAACGGGCAGCTGGCTACACCTTC.

The genes are TRBV12-3 or TRBV12-4 and TRBJ2-7, with D maybe TRBD2 (7 bases). CDR3 length: 15 amino acids. V lost 3 bases and J lost 0, with 12 bases in between. The CDR3 DNA reads as TGTGCCAGCAGTTTTTGGGGGGGCGCCTCCTACGAGCAGTACTTC. This translates into CASSFWGGASYEQYF.